The 32 T cell receptor beta chains in this list originate from one sample, sequenced in a study of CD8+CD57+ T cells in acquired aplastic anemia. Profiling that covered TCR beta VDJ and CDR3 relied on genomic DNA as its template. TCRdb called the reads again in MiXCR, with one record for every CDR3 protein. This sample yields over 150,000 distinct CDR3 sequences, of which 52% are seen a single time; 12% belongs to the top ten. It was patients with CD8+CD57+ cell expansion by flow cytometry who were chosen for sequencing. Material for sequencing was sorted CD4+, CD8+, or CD8+CD57+ T cells (not recorded which) from PBMCs. These receptors were collected from a human donor with aplastic anemia.

The chain combines TRBV7-6 with TRBJ2-5; D remains unclear. The CDR3 loop spans 13 amino acids. Deletions cut 5 bases from V and 2 bases from J, with 9 bases between. Germline CDR1 SGHVS, CDR2 FNYEAQ. Here the CDR3 reads CASSADSQETQYF. The CDR3 DNA reads TGTGCCAGCAGCGCCGATAGTCAAGAGACCCAGTACTTC.

Notes on this clonotype: With a much larger clone just one base away, this may be a read error. The chain combines TRBV5-6 with TRBJ2-1; a possible D gene is TRBD1 (5 bases). Germline loops: CDR1 SGHDT, CDR2 YYEEEE. CDR3 size: 15 residues. V was clipped by 4 bases and J by 0 bases, with 11 bases between them. The CDR3 reads CASSRQFPSYNEQFF. CDR3 nucleotide sequence: TGTGCCAGCAGCCGACAGTTTCCCTCCTACAATGAGCAGTTCTTC.

This clonotype was detected ten times or more. The chain links TRBV19 to TRBJ1-2; D ambiguous. This CDR3 comprises 14 residues. CDR1 and CDR2 (germline): LNHDA, SQIVND (reference sequence). Between the trimmed V and J ends, which lost 7 bases and 1 base, there was a span of 13 bases. CDR3 residues: CASINTANNYGYTF. Here the CDR3 DNA reads TGTGCCAGTATCAACACCGCGAATAACTATGGCTACACCTTC.

Note on this clonotype: This could be a read error, since a much larger clone is one nucleotide away. The rearrangement uses TRBV25-1 and TRBJ2-3, with 8 bases matching TRBD1. The CDR3 runs 17 residues. CDR1 MGHDK and CDR2 SYGVNS come from the germline V gene. V gave up 5 bases and J gave up 8 bases; unmatched junction bases: 18. CDR3 in DNA: TGTGCCAGCAGTCATCAATGGACAGGGACGAGTGAAGGTACGCAGTATTTT. Translation gives CASSHQWTGTSEGTQYF.

In the case of this clonotype: A much more abundant neighbour one base away suggests this may be a read error. The chain couples TRBV11-2 to TRBJ2-1; 12 bases are shared with TRBD2. The germline gives CDR1 SGHAT, CDR2 FQNNGV. The CDR3 is made up of 15 amino acids. Germline trimming cut 4 bases from V and 9 bases from J; bases unmatched to any gene: 7. The CDR3 nucleotides read TGTGCCAGCAGCTGGACTAGCGGGGAGGCGAGTGAGCAGTTCTTC. It is translated as CASSWTSGEASEQFF.

This chain uses TRBV6-5 with TRBJ1-5; D is undetermined. The CDR3 covers 13 residues. V shed 10 bases and J shed 7 bases, with 17 bases lying between them. Germline loops: CDR1 MNHEY, CDR2 SVGAGI. The CDR3 sequence is CAILPGVVQPQHF. The CDR3 DNA sequence: TGTGCCATCTTACCGGGAGTAGTCCAGCCCCAGCATTTT.

This clonotype was detected many times. The chain has TRBV2 and TRBJ1-1; 10 bases agree with TRBD1. With V trimmed by 6 bases and J by 6 bases, 1 base remained unmatched. The CDR3 has 12 residues. CDR1 is SNHLY and CDR2 is FYNNEI in the germline V gene. The CDR3 spells CASSDRGPEAFF. CDR3 nucleotides: TGTGCCAGCAGCGACAGGGGGCCTGAAGCTTTCTTT.

The V gene is TRBV20-1, the J gene TRBJ2-5; D not certain. The CDR3 extends over 12 amino acids. With 3 bases removed from V and 5 bases from J, the gap between germline ends came to 10 bases. Germline CDR1 DFQATT, CDR2 SNEGSKA (reference sequence). Written as DNA, the CDR3 is TGCAGTGCTAGGTATATGCCTGAGACCCAGTACTTC. Its translation is CSARYMPETQYF.

The chain employs TRBV9 and TRBJ1-6, with a weak D call TRBD1 (5 bases). V lost 4 bases and J lost 9, with 14 bases in between. CDR1 and CDR2 from the germline V gene are SGDLS and YYNGEE. This CDR3 region has 14 residues. The CDR3 DNA reads as TGTGCCAGCAGCACCGGGACGGCAATTTCACCCCTCCACTTT. It yields the protein CASSTGTAISPLHF.

This clonotype was detected once. The rearrangement links TRBV14 to TRBJ2-7, with 10 bases identical to TRBD1. V was pared by 4 bases and J by 1 base, with 7 bases of the junction left unmatched. The germline gives CDR1 SGHDN, CDR2 FVKESK. This CDR3 region has 16 residues. CDR3 loop: CASSPDPGQGSYEQYF. CDR3 nucleotide sequence: TGTGCCAGCAGCCCCGATCCGGGACAGGGGTCCTACGAGCAGTACTTC. The entire variable domain, with the rest obtained from reference TRBV14 and TRBJ2-7, is as follows: EAGVTQFPSHSVIEKGQTVTLRCDPISGHDNLYWYRRVMGKEIKFLLHFVKESKQDESGMPNNRFLAERTGGTYSTLKVQPAELEDSGVYFCASSPDPGQGSYEQYFGPGTRLTVT.

As for this clonotype: This may be a read error, as it is one base from a much larger clone. Written as DNA, the CDR3 is TGCGCCAGCAGCCACGGACTAGCGGCGACCTCCTACAATGAGCATTTCTTC. It codes for CASSHGLAATSYNEHFF. V usage is TRBV4-1 and J usage is TRBJ2-1, with 10 bases matching TRBD2. Germline values: CDR1 MGHRA, CDR2 YSYEKL. This CDR3 contains 17 residues.

This clonotype was counted between two and nine times. This may arise from a read error, as a much more abundant clone is one base away. The rearrangement joins TRBV2 to TRBJ2-7; TRBD2 matches 11 bases. Germline lookup yields CDR1 SNHLY and CDR2 FYNNEI. V was clipped by 7 bases and J by 5 bases; unmatched bases: 7. The CDR3 totals 14 residues. Written as DNA, the CDR3 is TGTGCCAGCATCCCTAGCGGGGGGACGGACGAGCAGTACTTC. This gives the protein CASIPSGGTDEQYF.

The gene calls are TRBV15 and TRBJ1-6; TRBD1 is a possible D gene (5 bases). The CDR3 is 16 residues long. V lost 0 bases and J lost 6, with 12 bases in between. The germline V gene encodes CDR1 LNHNV and CDR2 YYDKDF (reference sequence). CDR3 DNA sequence: TGTGCCACCAGCAGAGATCGGGGCAGAAGTAATTCACCCCTCCACTTT. This gives the protein CATSRDRGRSNSPLHF.

This clonotype showed up many times. The chain couples TRBV5-1 to TRBJ2-1; no clear D. V shed 0 bases and J shed 4 bases, with 5 bases lying between them. Germline loops: CDR1 SGHRS, CDR2 YFSETQ. The CDR3 runs to 13 residues. CDR3 nucleotide sequence: TGCGCCAGCAGCTTGGACAGTTACAATGAGCAGTTCTTC. Its protein product is CASSLDSYNEQFF.

This clonotype was observed a few times. The chain has TRBV10-1 and TRBJ2-7; a possible D gene is TRBD1 (6 bases). CDR1 is WNHNN and CDR2 is SYGVQD in the germline V gene (reference sequence). Trimming left V 5 bases short and J 3 bases short, with 14 bases between. The CDR3 extends over 14 amino acids. CDR3 protein: CASSPTGTRYEQYF. CDR3 coding DNA: TGCGCCAGCAGTCCGACCGGGACACGCTACGAGCAGTACTTC.

This clonotype was recorded many times. The CDR3 DNA sequence: TGTGCCAGCAGTGCCAGGAGCATTTCCTCTGGAAACACCATATATTTT. Encoded protein: CASSARSISSGNTIYF. The V gene is TRBV2, the J gene TRBJ1-3; unclear D gene. The CDR3 runs 16 residues. Germline V CDR1 and CDR2: SNHLY, FYNNEI. Trimming left V 4 bases short and J 0 bases short, with 13 bases between.

This clonotype has a count of ten or more. The rearrangement joins TRBV18 to TRBJ2-1; D is perhaps TRBD2 (7 bases). Deletions cut 3 bases from V and 7 bases from J, with 16 bases between. The CDR3 consists of 15 residues. Per germline, CDR1 KGHSH and CDR2 LQKENI. This CDR3 is CASSPEGGVWNEQFF. The CDR3 DNA reads TGTGCCAGCTCACCGGAGGGGGGGGTGTGGAATGAGCAGTTCTTC.

This clonotype was seen a handful of times. V usage is TRBV5-6 and J usage is TRBJ2-2; 9 nucleotides line up with TRBD2. The CDR3 consists of 15 residues. Germline V gene data show CDR1 as SGHDT and CDR2 as YYEEEE. With 4 bases clipped from V and 4 bases from J, the junction kept 5 bases outside the gene matches. This CDR3 is CASSTGRGGTGELFF. For the CDR3, the DNA is TGTGCCAGCAGCACCGGGCGGGGGGGCACCGGGGAGCTGTTTTTT.

In its sample, this clonotype was seen many times. This rearrangement joins TRBV5-6 to TRBJ1-1; tentative D call: TRBD1 (5 bases). V was pared by 1 base and J by 1 base, with 11 bases between. The germline gives CDR1 SGHDT, CDR2 YYEEEE. The CDR3 totals 15 residues. The CDR3 protein is CASSLRAGGNTEAFF. DNA for the CDR3: TGTGCCAGCAGCTTGAGGGCCGGGGGGAACACTGAAGCTTTCTTT.

The rearrangement links TRBV5-8 to TRBJ2-7, with D tentatively TRBD1 (5 bases). The V and J ends lost 2 bases and 6 bases respectively, with 12 bases between them. CDR3 size: 13 residues. Germline V lookup: CDR1 SGHTS, CDR2 YDEGEE. The CDR3 DNA is TGTGCCAGCAGCTTACAGGCGGTCGGCGAGCAGTACTTC. It specifies CASSLQAVGEQYF.

This clonotype was seen a handful of times. The chain carries TRBV2 and TRBJ1-2; 10 nucleotides align to TRBD1. CDR3 length equals 12 residues. The trim removed 8 bases at V and 8 bases at J, leaving 5 bases unmatched. Germline CDR1 reads SNHLY; CDR2 reads FYNNEI. CDR3 sequence reads: CASFRDRGGYTF. CDR3 DNA: TGTGCCAGCTTCCGGGACAGGGGAGGCTACACCTTC.

V and J are TRBV15 and TRBJ2-5; D remains ambiguous. CDR1 LNHNV and CDR2 YYDKDF come from the germline V gene (reference sequence). Between the trimmed V and J ends, which lost 0 bases and 2 bases, there was a span of 10 bases. This CDR3 has 15 residues. The CDR3 DNA sequence: TGTGCCACCAGCAGAGATTACATTGAGCAAGAGACCCAGTACTTC. This translates into CATSRDYIEQETQYF.

The genes are TRBV5-1 and TRBJ2-7; unclear D gene. This CDR3 contains 15 residues. CDR1 and CDR2 from the germline V gene are SGHRS and YFSETQ. Deletions cut 2 bases from V and 6 bases from J, with 18 bases between. The CDR3 sequence: CASSFNLPTALEQYF. DNA of the CDR3: TGCGCCAGCAGCTTCAATCTCCCCACAGCCCTCGAGCAGTACTTC.

This clonotype was counted ten times or more. The chain links TRBV13 to TRBJ1-1, with 11 bases lining up with TRBD1. The CDR3 has 15 amino acids. The V and J ends lost 5 bases and 5 bases, in that order; junction bases with no gene match: 7. Germline CDR1 PRHDT, CDR2 FYEKMQ (reference sequence). The CDR3 DNA is TGTGCCAGCAGCCCGGGACAGGGGGTTAATACTGAAGCTTTCTTT. Protein product: CASSPGQGVNTEAFF.

This clonotype was seen repeatedly, ten times or more. This rearrangement joins TRBV19 to TRBJ1-5; D is unresolved. Trimming shortened V by 3 bases and J by 2 bases, and 11 bases separated the two germline ends. This CDR3 region has 15 residues. Germline CDR1 LNHDA, CDR2 SQIVND (reference sequence). The CDR3, as DNA: TGTGCCAGTAGTATTAGGGATGGAGGCAATCAGCCCCAGCATTTT. Its translation: CASSIRDGGNQPQHF.

The chain couples TRBV29-1 to TRBJ1-3; D unresolved. CDR1 is SQVTM and CDR2 is ANQGSEA in the germline V gene. This CDR3 has 11 residues. Trimming cost V 6 bases and J 2 bases, with 5 bases left between them. The DNA for the CDR3 is TGCAGCGTCGCCCCTGGAAACACCATATATTTT. It yields the protein CSVAPGNTIYF.

The rearrangement links TRBV10-3 to TRBJ2-2, with TRBD2 identical over 11 bases. V was clipped by 3 bases and J by 4 bases; unmatched bases: 10. This CDR3 spans 18 amino acids. Germline values: CDR1 ENHRY, CDR2 SYGVKD. The CDR3 reads CAISEPILAGDLTGELFF. CDR3 DNA: TGTGCCATCAGTGAACCGATACTAGCGGGGGACCTCACCGGGGAGCTGTTTTTT.

This CDR3 reads CAIKAYDGRSGNTF. CDR3 bases: TGTGCCATCAAGGCTTATGACGGGCGCTCTGGAAACACCTTC. V is TRBV10-3 and J is TRBJ1-2; D remains ambiguous. The CDR3 length is 14 residues. The V end was cut by 7 bases, the J end by 12 bases, with 24 bases between. Germline V lookup: CDR1 ENHRY, CDR2 SYGVKD.

This clonotype was observed many times. The V and J genes are TRBV19 and TRBJ2-2; D unresolved. Germline loops: CDR1 LNHDA, CDR2 SQIVND (reference sequence). Trimming pared 3 bases from V and 3 bases from J, leaving 5 bases between. This CDR3 is 13 amino acids long. CDR3 DNA: TGTGCCAGTAGTATTAGTGACACCGGGGAGCTGTTTTTT. Amino acids: CASSISDTGELFF.

This clonotype showed up many times. The J gene is TRBJ1-1, the V gene TRBV7-9; the D gene is possibly TRBD1 (6 bases). V was clipped by 5 bases and J by 11 bases, with 18 bases between them. From germline, CDR1 is SEHNR and CDR2 FQNEAQ (reference sequence). The CDR3 covers 13 residues. CDR3 in amino acids: CASSLGGGHEAFF. The CDR3 region has the DNA TGTGCCAGCAGCCTCGGGGGGGGACACGAGGCTTTCTTT.

In its sample, this clonotype was seen many times. The V and J genes are TRBV27 and TRBJ2-1, with 8 bases aligning to TRBD2. Germline values: CDR1 MNHEY, CDR2 SMNVEV (reference sequence). The V segment lost 4 bases and the J segment 6 bases; nucleotides outside the gene matches: 5. The CDR3 totals 14 residues. The CDR3 is CASSYGGASNEQFF. The CDR3 DNA follows: TGTGCCAGCAGTTACGGGGGGGCCAGCAATGAGCAGTTCTTC.

This chain joins TRBV18 and TRBJ1-1, with 10 bases identical to TRBD1. The CDR3 is 15 residues long. With V trimmed by 6 bases and J by 3 bases, 7 bases remained unmatched. Germline V gene data show CDR1 as KGHSH and CDR2 as LQKENI. This chain's CDR3 is CASSETGGDHTEAFF. The CDR3 region has the DNA TGTGCCAGCTCGGAGACAGGGGGCGACCACACTGAAGCTTTCTTT. The complete variable domain, with remaining parts taken from reference TRBV18 and TRBJ1-1, reads NAGVMQNPRHLVRRRGQEARLRCSPMKGHSHVYWYRQLPEEGLKFMVYLQKENIIDESGMPKERFSAEFPKEGPSILRIQQVVRGDSAAYFCASSETGGDHTEAFFGQGTRLTVV.